Shown below are 7 T cell receptor beta chains from a single sample sequenced in a study of early T cells in non-severe SARS-CoV-2 infection (dated by TCRdb to the early 2020s). Library preparation used 5' RACE. Sequencing was performed on a NextSeq 500. The public reads were reanalyzed by TCRdb: fastp trimming at Q25, MiXCR alignment, in-frame beta chains only. CDR3 protein duplicates are merged, each entry listing the most common genes and DNA. For this sample there are 55,000 to 65,000 distinct CDR3 sequences; approximately 11% appear just once. The ten most abundant clones make up around 1.6% of the sample. The sequencing sample was made of whole blood. The origin of the receptors is an adult who was a healthcare worker with PCR-confirmed SARS-CoV-2 infection or an uninfected control (not recorded which).

The chain carries TRBV29-1 and TRBJ1-5; D unclear. The CDR3 sequence is 13 residues long. Germline V gives CDR1 SQVTM, CDR2 ANQGSEA. V was clipped by 2 bases and J by 0 bases, with 5 bases between them. The CDR3 coding sequence is TGCAGCGTTGAATTTGGTAGCAATCAGCCCCAGCATTTT. The encoded protein is CSVEFGSNQPQHF.

This clonotype was seen at least ten times. This sequence joins TRBV20-1 and TRBJ2-1; perhaps TRBD2 as D (5 bases). CDR1 is DFQATT and CDR2 is SNEGSKA in the germline V gene (reference sequence). The CDR3 runs to 13 residues. Trimming shortened V by 6 bases and J by 8 bases, and 17 bases separated the two germline ends. The CDR3: CSAPGITGDEQFF. CDR3 in DNA: TGCAGTGCCCCGGGAATCACGGGCGATGAGCAGTTCTTC.

This clonotype was seen more than once but under ten times. Here the CDR3 DNA reads TGCAGCGTTGGGGATTCCCTGGCCGATACGCAGTATTTT. Amino acid sequence: CSVGDSLADTQYF. This rearrangement joins TRBV29-1 to TRBJ2-3, with no clear D. The CDR3 sequence is 13 residues long. The germline V and J ends were trimmed by 4 bases and 6 bases, with 14 bases remaining between them. Germline-derived CDR1 and CDR2 are SQVTM and ANQGSEA.

In this sample, this clonotype turned up many times. The chain joins TRBV30 to TRBJ1-6; 7 bases are shared with TRBD1. The junction had 8 bases not matched to a gene; V was cut back by 5 bases and J by 7 bases. This CDR3 comprises 14 residues. Germline CDR1 reads GTSNPN; CDR2 reads SVGIG (reference sequence). CDR3 amino acids: CAWGSGQANSPLHF. The CDR3 DNA follows: TGTGCCTGGGGGAGCGGACAGGCAAATTCACCCCTCCACTTT.

This clonotype occurred many times. J is TRBJ1-5 and V is TRBV23-1, with D uncertain. TRBV23-1 is an ORF, with its function uncertain. Trimming took off 8 bases at V and 1 base at J, with 15 bases between the two ends. The CDR3 runs to 15 residues. The CDR3 loop is CASPLATRSNQPQHF. CDR3 nucleotide sequence: TGCGCCAGCCCCCTCGCCACCCGGAGCAATCAGCCCCAGCATTTT.

This rearrangement joins TRBV4-1 to TRBJ1-1, with 8 positions matching TRBD1. Per the germline V gene, CDR1 is MGHRA and CDR2 is YSYEKL. CDR3 size: 14 residues. Germline trimming cut 4 bases from V and 4 bases from J; bases unmatched to any gene: 5. CDR3 coding DNA: TGCGCCAGCAGCCCTTACACAGGGGGCACTGAAGCTTTCTTT. Its translation: CASSPYTGGTEAFF.

The genes are TRBV4-3 and TRBJ2-7; the match to TRBD1 covers 8 bases. Unmatched junction bases numbered 8, after V lost 1 base and J lost 3 bases. Germline lookup yields CDR1 LGHNA and CDR2 YSLEER. CDR3 length equals 16 residues. In DNA, the CDR3 is TGCGCCAGCAGCCAAGGGCCCCACGGACAGGGCTACGAGCAGTACTTC. Translation: CASSQGPHGQGYEQYF.